Listed here are 19 T cell receptor beta chains from one sample, sequenced in a study of T cell responses to AZD1222 COVID-19 vaccine. Libraries were prepared by immunoSEQ multiplex PCR; TCRdb keeps only in-frame clonotypes and omits some of them. The profile shows 150,000 to 180,000 clones, just over 90% of them singletons. The sample in question was peripheral blood, obtained on day 0 of AZD1222 vaccination. The receptor source for this set is an adult in good health.

V and J are TRBV10-3 and TRBJ2-7, with 7 bases identical to TRBD2. V shed 6 bases, J shed 5 bases, and the junction held 10 bases outside the gene matches. The CDR3 is 14 residues long. CDR1 and CDR2 from the germline V gene are ENHRY and SYGVKD. The CDR3 DNA follows: TGTGCCATCAGGGAGCGGGAAACGTCCAACGAGCAGTACTTC. Amino acid sequence: CAIRERETSNEQYF.

This chain joins TRBV20-1 and TRBJ1-2; D is unclear. The CDR3 extends over 11 amino acids. Germline CDR1 DFQATT, CDR2 SNEGSKA (reference sequence). With 6 bases removed from V and 8 bases from J, the gap between germline ends came to 13 bases. CDR3 in amino acids: CSAWAFEGYTF. CDR3 DNA sequence: TGCAGTGCCTGGGCTTTTGAGGGCTACACCTTC.

The V gene is TRBV25-1, the J gene TRBJ2-2; D possibly corresponds to TRBD1 (6 bases). The length of the CDR3 is 16 residues. CDR1 MGHDK and CDR2 SYGVNS come from the germline V gene. The V and J ends lost 8 bases and 5 bases respectively, with 21 bases between them. CDR3 coding DNA: TGTGCCAGCGACCCAAACCCGGGACAACGGACCGGGGAGCTGTTTTTT. This translates into CASDPNPGQRTGELFF.

J is TRBJ2-3 and V is TRBV7-9; tentative D call: TRBD1 (7 bases). Germline CDR1 is SEHNR and CDR2 is FQNEAQ (reference sequence). This CDR3 has 15 amino acids. The V and J ends lost 4 bases and 2 bases respectively, with 13 bases between them. In nucleotides, the CDR3 is TGTGCCAGCAGCTCCAGGGGGGATCACACAGATACGCAGTATTTT. It yields the protein CASSSRGDHTDTQYF.

The rearrangement links TRBV18 to TRBJ2-3; no reliable D call. Trimming cost V 4 bases and J 6 bases, with 17 bases left between them. The CDR3 consists of 15 residues. Germline V gives CDR1 KGHSH, CDR2 LQKENI. DNA for the CDR3: TGTGCCAGCTCACAACCGGGCCTCTCTGCGGATACGCAGTATTTT. Translated: CASSQPGLSADTQYF. Combining the CDR3 with reference TRBV18 and TRBJ2-3 gives the whole variable domain NAGVMQNPRHLVRRRGQEARLRCSPMKGHSHVYWYRQLPEEGLKFMVYLQKENIIDESGMPKERFSAEFPKEGPSILRIQQVVRGDSAAYFCASSQPGLSADTQYFGPGTRLTVL.

The rearrangement uses TRBV7-2 and TRBJ1-5; tentative D call: TRBD1 (6 bases). The germline V and J ends were trimmed by 5 bases and 8 bases, with 16 bases remaining between them. Germline V gene lookup returns CDR1 SGHTA and CDR2 FQGNSA. The CDR3 runs to 14 residues. The CDR3 nucleotides read TGTGCCAGCAGCCTACAGGGTGCTGAGGAGCCCCAGCATTTT. This sequence encodes CASSLQGAEEPQHF.

The chain recombines TRBV6-5 with TRBJ1-2; D might be TRBD1 (5 bases). Trimming stripped 0 bases from V and 8 bases from J, with 13 bases between. This CDR3 comprises 14 residues. The germline CDR1 and CDR2 sequences are MNHEY and SVGAGI. CDR3 bases: TGTGCCAGCAGTTACTCTAGAAGGGAGGGGGGCTACACCTTC. Amino acid sequence: CASSYSRREGGYTF.

The chain uses TRBV5-6 and TRBJ2-3; 10 nucleotides align to TRBD2. V was pared by 2 bases and J by 3 bases, with 6 bases of the junction left unmatched. Germline V CDR1 and CDR2: SGHDT, YYEEEE. The CDR3 consists of 16 residues. CDR3 coding DNA: TGTGCCAGCAGCTTTGAGACTAGCGGGCCAACAGATACGCAGTATTTT. Its translation is CASSFETSGPTDTQYF.

The table lists this clone with a few counts. This sequence joins TRBV19 and TRBJ2-7; no firm D call. The CDR3 covers 10 residues. V dropped 3 bases and J dropped 3 bases, with 0 bases sitting between them. The germline gives CDR1 LNHDA, CDR2 SQIVND (reference sequence). In DNA, the CDR3 is TGTGCCAGTAGTATCTACGAGCAGTACTTC. As protein: CASSIYEQYF.

The V and J genes are TRBV7-9 and TRBJ1-2; TRBD1 might be the D (5 bases). V shed 4 bases and J shed 4 bases, with 10 bases lying between them. This CDR3 has 13 amino acids. Germline loops: CDR1 SEHNR, CDR2 FQNEAQ (reference sequence). This chain's CDR3 is CASSYAGGYGYTF. Written as DNA, the CDR3 is TGTGCCAGCAGCTACGCGGGGGGCTATGGCTACACCTTC.

This chain links TRBV7-9 with TRBJ1-1, with D uncertain. CDR1 is SEHNR and CDR2 is FQNEAQ in the germline V gene (reference sequence). Trimming took 3 bases from V and 8 from J, leaving 19 bases between them. There are 15 residues in the CDR3. CDR3 DNA: TGTGCCAGCAGCTTCAGACACACCGGTCTCTTGGAAGCTTTCTTT. It encodes CASSFRHTGLLEAFF.

This sequence joins TRBV5-1 and TRBJ2-1; 10 bases line up with TRBD2. Germline V CDR1 and CDR2: SGHRS, YFSETQ. With 1 base clipped from V and 1 base from J, the junction kept 11 bases outside the gene matches. CDR3 length: 19 amino acids. In DNA, the CDR3 is TGCGCCAGCAGCTTGTGGGGAGCGGGAGGGCCAGGGTCCTACAATGAGCAGTTCTTC. Translating gives CASSLWGAGGPGSYNEQFF.

The V call is TRBV15, the J call TRBJ2-1; tentatively, D is TRBD1 (6 bases). Germline V gene sequence: CDR1 LNHNV, CDR2 YYDKDF (reference sequence). Trimming removed 8 bases at V and 6 bases at J, with 14 bases between. The CDR3 loop spans 13 amino acids. In DNA, the CDR3 is TGTGCCACCTCCGGGACACCCCTCAATGAGCAGTTCTTC. Residues: CATSGTPLNEQFF.

This sequence joins TRBV19 and TRBJ2-5, with 7 positions matching TRBD1. Germline trimming cut 4 bases from V and 3 bases from J; bases unmatched to any gene: 8. The CDR3 runs 15 residues. Germline CDR1 is LNHDA and CDR2 is SQIVND (reference sequence). This chain's CDR3 is CASSTLHRGEETQYF. CDR3 in DNA: TGTGCCAGTAGTACACTGCACAGGGGAGAAGAGACCCAGTACTTC.

The rearrangement joins TRBV5-4 to TRBJ2-7; TRBD1 matches at 8 bases. V trimming: 4 bases; J trimming: 3 bases; junction bases outside the gene matches: 9. Germline CDR1 is SGHNT and CDR2 is YYREEE (reference sequence). This CDR3 contains 15 residues. In DNA form, the CDR3 reads TGTGCCAGCAGCGAAACCGGGACAGGCAACTACGAGCAGTACTTC. Its translation: CASSETGTGNYEQYF.

The rearrangement links TRBV6-6 to TRBJ2-3; TRBD2 might be the D (5 bases). The CDR3 spans 16 residues. CDR1 MNHNY and CDR2 SVGAGI come from the germline V gene (reference sequence). Trimming took off 4 bases at V and 0 bases at J, with 14 bases between the two ends. CDR3 protein: CASSSSGTSSTDTQYF. DNA of the CDR3: TGTGCCAGCAGTTCCAGCGGAACCTCTAGCACAGATACGCAGTATTTT.

The chain is built from TRBV19 and TRBJ2-3; D is tentatively TRBD1 or TRBD2 (5 bases each). The V end lost 5 bases, the J end lost 2 bases, and 14 bases lay between the germline ends. Germline CDR1 reads LNHDA; CDR2 reads SQIVND (reference sequence). This CDR3 region has 15 residues. CDR3 in amino acids: CASSPRDATTDTQYF. Here the CDR3 DNA reads TGTGCCAGTAGTCCAAGGGACGCCACCACAGATACGCAGTATTTT.

CDR3 loop: CASSLSGGSSSEQYF. The CDR3 DNA follows: TGTGCCAGCAGTTTATCGGGCGGGAGTAGTTCCGAGCAGTACTTC. The chain has TRBV27 and TRBJ2-7, with TRBD2 matching over 7 bases. Germline CDR1 reads MNHEY; CDR2 reads SMNVEV (reference sequence). The V gene end was trimmed by 0 bases and the J gene end by 6 bases; junction bases not matched to a gene: 8. The CDR3 runs 15 residues.

The chain couples TRBV5-6 to TRBJ2-7, with D possibly called TRBD1 or TRBD2 (5 bases each). The CDR3 spans 14 residues. Germline CDR1 is SGHDT and CDR2 is YYEEEE. The ends were cut back, 0 bases at V and 3 bases at J, with 10 bases in the middle. CDR3 nucleotides: TGTGCCAGCAGCTTGGCCGGGACGGACTACGAGCAGTACTTC. Translated: CASSLAGTDYEQYF. Full variable domain (remainder filled in from reference TRBV5-6 and TRBJ2-7): DAGVTQSPTHLIKTRGQQVTLRCSPKSGHDTVSWYQQALGQGPQFIFQYYEEEERQRGNFPDRFSGHQFPNYSSELNVNALLLGDSALYLCASSLAGTDYEQYFGPGTRLTVT.